These T cell receptor beta chains were read from a single sample in a study of cytomegalovirus exposure and HLA in healthy donors. Data came from immunoSEQ multiplex PCR; TCRdb stores just in-frame clones and leaves some out. The table lists approximately 75,000 clones, about 78% of them singletons, with approximately 1.1% in the top ten. Specimen: PBMCs. Source of these receptors: a male donor in good health and CMV-seronegative. Both conserved end residues are part of each CDR3. The D gene is left open where the match is weak. Only part of the rows carry a size: once, few, many, or a class if the clone is expanded.

clone size	D gene	V gene	CDR3 length	J gene	CDR3 DNA	CDR3 protein
few	.	TRBV7-9	15	TRBJ1-4	TGTGCCAGCAGCCTTCCTTCCGGGACTAATGAAAAACTGTTTTTT	CASSLPSGTNEKLFF
.	TRBD1	TRBV19	14	TRBJ1-1	TGTGCCAGTAGTCCGACCCGACAGGGGACTGAAGCTTTCTTT	CASSPTRQGTEAFF
.	.	TRBV7-9	13	TRBJ1-2	TGTGCCAGCAGCTTAGGGCAGAACTATGGCTACACCTTC	CASSLGQNYGYTF
.	.	TRBV6-1	14	TRBJ2-7	TGTGCCAGCAGTGAAGGGACTCGGAGCTACGAGCAGTACTTC	CASSEGTRSYEQYF
.	TRBD2	TRBV6-5	14	TRBJ2-7	TGTGCCAGCAGTCCGCTAGCGGGAGCCTACGAGCAGTACTTC	CASSPLAGAYEQYF
once	TRBD2	TRBV7-2	15	TRBJ2-5	TGTGCCAGCAGCTTAGCTAGCGGGGGGGCTGAGACCCAGTACTTC	CASSLASGGAETQYF
.	TRBD2	TRBV5-1	16	TRBJ2-1	TGCGCCAGCAGCTTCCTGGGGACTAGCGGGGGAAATGAGCAGTTCTTC	CASSFLGTSGGNEQFF
.	TRBD1	TRBV5-1	15	TRBJ2-7	TGCGCCAGCAGCTTGGAACAATCGGGACAGGGCCTTCTCTACTTC	CASSLEQSGQGLLYF
.	.	TRBV4-2	14	TRBJ2-5	TGTGCCAGCAGCGAAGCAGGGAGGCAAGAGACCCAGTACTTC	CASSEAGRQETQYF
.	TRBD1	TRBV7-2	14	TRBJ2-7	TGTGCCAGCAGCTCCGACAGGGGGCGTCGCGAGCAGTACTTC	CASSSDRGRREQYF
.	TRBD2	TRBV5-1	16	TRBJ2-3	TGCGCCAGCAGCCCCGGCGGACTAGAGCGAACAGATACGCAGTATTTT	CASSPGGLERTDTQYF
.	.	TRBV6-5	16	TRBJ2-2	TGTGCCAGCAGTTACTCGGCTAGCGTGAACACCGGGGAGCTGTTTTTT	CASSYSASVNTGELFF
few	TRBD1	TRBV7-8	15	TRBJ1-1	TGTGCCAGCAGCTTAGCTTCAGGGGGGAACACTGAAGCTTTCTTT	CASSLASGGNTEAFF
.	.	TRBV5-4	14	TRBJ2-7	TGTGCCAGCAACCCCGGAGGGCTTCTGAACGAGCAGTACTTC	CASNPGGLLNEQYF
.	.	TRBV6-6	15	TRBJ2-2	TGTGCCAGCAGTTACTGGCAGGGTTATGTCGGGGAGCTGTTTTTT	CASSYWQGYVGELFF
.	.	TRBV6-5	12	TRBJ1-1	TGTGCCAGCAGTTTGGAGGCCACTGAAGCTTTCTTT	CASSLEATEAFF
few	TRBD2	TRBV5-1	16	TRBJ2-3	TGCGCCAGCAGCCTGCTAGCGGGAGGGCCCGCAGATACGCAGTATTTT	CASSLLAGGPADTQYF
.	TRBD1	TRBV5-4	15	TRBJ2-7	TGTGCCAGCAGCCCACCGGGACAGGGTTCCTACGAGCAGTACTTC	CASSPPGQGSYEQYF
.	.	TRBV5-1	14	TRBJ1-6	TGCGCCAGCAGCTTGGGAACGGGATCCTCACCCCTCCACTTT	CASSLGTGSSPLHF
.	.	TRBV7-2	12	TRBJ2-1	TGTGCCAGCAGCTTCTCGGCTAGCCGACAGTTCTTC	CASSFSASRQFF
few	.	TRBV5-6	15	TRBJ2-5	TGTGCCAGCAGCTTGGGGGGGGTGCGGAGAGAGACCCAGTACTTC	CASSLGGVRRETQYF
.	TRBD1	TRBV7-2	16	TRBJ1-6	TGTGCCAGCAGCCTCCAGACAGGGGGACCCGATTCACCCCTCCACTTT	CASSLQTGGPDSPLHF
.	.	TRBV21-1	22	TRBJ2-2	TGTGCCAGCAGCAAGAGGGCCGACCGGGACAGACATCCAAATTCGAACACCGGGGAGCTGTTTTTT	CASSKRADRDRHPNSNTGELFF
.	.	TRBV11-2	16	TRBJ1-1	TGTGCCAGCACCTCGGTAGCAGGGCAGACAAGCAGCGGGGCTTTCTTT	CASTSVAGQTSSGAFF
.	TRBD1	TRBV6-5	15	TRBJ1-3	TGTGCCAGCAGTCGGTCGGACAGGGCTGGAAACACCATATATTTT	CASSRSDRAGNTIYF
.	.	TRBV6-1	16	TRBJ1-6	TGTGCCAGCAGTGAAGTGCCCAGTTCCTATAATTCACCCCTCCACTTT	CASSEVPSSYNSPLHF
.	.	TRBV5-8	15	TRBJ1-5	TGTGCCAGCAGCCCCGCGCAGGGGATCGGTCAGCCCCAGCATTTT	CASSPAQGIGQPQHF
.	TRBD1	TRBV6-6	15	TRBJ1-6	TGTGCCAGCAGAACTGCCGGGACAGGGGTACCACCCCTCCACTTT	CASRTAGTGVPPLHF
.	.	TRBV5-6	14	TRBJ2-5	TGTGCCAGCAGCTTGGCCAACTTTGAAGAGACCCAGTACTTC	CASSLANFEETQYF
.	TRBD1	TRBV4-1	15	TRBJ2-7	TGCGCCAGCAGCCAAGGGGACAGGGATTCGTACGAGCAGTACTTC	CASSQGDRDSYEQYF
.	.	TRBV7-8	16	TRBJ2-7	TGTGCCAGCAGCTTAGCACTCGTGCGGTTCTCCTACGAGCAGTACTTC	CASSLALVRFSYEQYF
.	.	TRBV9	16	TRBJ2-6	TGTGCCAGCAGCGTAGGGTACGCGTTGGGGGCCAACGTCCTGACTTTC	CASSVGYALGANVLTF
.	TRBD2	TRBV5-1	17	TRBJ2-5	TGCGCCAGCAGCTCAACCTTTGAGCGGGGGGGTTCAGAGACCCAGTACTTC	CASSSTFERGGSETQYF
.	.	TRBV30	13	TRBJ1-1	TGTGCCTGGAGAGGGGGACCCGGTACTGAAGCTTTCTTT	CAWRGGPGTEAFF
.	.	TRBV18	15	TRBJ1-5	TGTGCCAGCTCACCAGCCCCAGGGGCTGGTCAGCCCCAGCATTTT	CASSPAPGAGQPQHF
.	TRBD1	TRBV2	14	TRBJ1-5	TGTGCCACTAAGATGAGGGGGCTGGGTCAGCCCCAGCATTTT	CATKMRGLGQPQHF
.	TRBD1	TRBV28	12	TRBJ1-2	TGTGCCATCCTGGACAGGGCCTATGGCTACACCTTC	CAILDRAYGYTF
.	.	TRBV5-4	12	TRBJ2-7	TGTGCCAGCAGCTCCACAGGGCGGGAGCAGTACTTC	CASSSTGREQYF
.	TRBD1	TRBV7-6	14	TRBJ1-1	TGTGCCAGCAGCTTAGCTGGACAGGACACTGAAGCTTTCTTT	CASSLAGQDTEAFF
.	.	TRBV21-1	17	TRBJ2-3	TGTGCCAGCAGCAAAGTAGGCTCTTCGCGGGGGCTCTATACGCAGTATTTT	CASSKVGSSRGLYTQYF
.	TRBD1	TRBV15	16	TRBJ1-1	TGTGCCACCAGCAGAGTCAGACAGGGTGATGACACTGAAGCTTTCTTT	CATSRVRQGDDTEAFF
.	.	TRBV4-1	15	TRBJ1-5	TGCGCCAGCAGCCAAGGGTCACAGGCCAATCAGCCCCAGCATTTT	CASSQGSQANQPQHF
.	TRBD1	TRBV25-1	18	TRBJ2-7	TGTGCCAGCAGTGACACTGCAACCTCACGGACAGGGGACTACGAGCAGTACTTC	CASSDTATSRTGDYEQYF
.	.	TRBV5-4	13	TRBJ2-7	TGTGCCAGCAGCTCGTTTGGGGGGTTGGCGCAGTACTTC	CASSSFGGLAQYF
.	TRBD1	TRBV10-3	15	TRBJ2-2	TGTGCCATCAGAAAGGGACAGGGGGACACCGGGGAGCTGTTTTTT	CAIRKGQGDTGELFF
.	TRBD2	TRBV4-3	17	TRBJ2-5	TGCGCCAGCAGCCAAGATCCCCCTAGCGGGGGAAAAGAGACCCAGTACTTC	CASSQDPPSGGKETQYF
.	.	TRBV7-2	14	TRBJ2-1	TGTGCCAGCAGTGCAATTAGCGGATTCACTGAGCAGTTCTTC	CASSAISGFTEQFF
.	TRBD1	TRBV7-2	15	TRBJ2-1	TGTGCCAGCAGCCGCACAAGACAGGGGTTCGATGAGCAGTTCTTC	CASSRTRQGFDEQFF
.	TRBD2	TRBV27	13	TRBJ2-3	TGTGCAACCAAGCGGGAGGGCCTTTATACGCAGTATTTT	CATKREGLYTQYF
once	TRBD2	TRBV7-9	18	TRBJ2-7	TGTGCCAGCAGCCGGGGGGTAATTGGTAGCGGAAGCTCCTACGAGCAGTACTTC	CASSRGVIGSGSSYEQYF
.	.	TRBV5-1	13	TRBJ1-1	TGCGCCAGCAGCTACAGGGTCGACTCGGAAGCTTTCTTT	CASSYRVDSEAFF
.	TRBD1	TRBV28	17	TRBJ1-2	TGTGCCAGCAGTTTAGGACAGGGACCCGCTATATTCTATGGCTACACCTTC	CASSLGQGPAIFYGYTF
.	TRBD2	TRBV6-5	16	TRBJ2-1	TGTGCCAGCAGTTCCCTCAGCGGGGGGGGGTACAATGAGCAGTTCTTC	CASSSLSGGGYNEQFF
.	TRBD1	TRBV30	12	TRBJ1-1	TGTGCCTGGAGCCCGACAGGGGCTTCTGCTTTCTTT	CAWSPTGASAFF
once	.	TRBV11-2	17	TRBJ2-3	TGTGCCAGCAGCTTAAAAAGACAGGCCGTTGTGGCAGATACGCAGTATTTT	CASSLKRQAVVADTQYF
.	TRBD1	TRBV19	19	TRBJ1-5	TGTGCCAGTAGTATAAACCCGGACAGGGACGCTTATAGCAATCAGCCCCAGCATTTT	CASSINPDRDAYSNQPQHF